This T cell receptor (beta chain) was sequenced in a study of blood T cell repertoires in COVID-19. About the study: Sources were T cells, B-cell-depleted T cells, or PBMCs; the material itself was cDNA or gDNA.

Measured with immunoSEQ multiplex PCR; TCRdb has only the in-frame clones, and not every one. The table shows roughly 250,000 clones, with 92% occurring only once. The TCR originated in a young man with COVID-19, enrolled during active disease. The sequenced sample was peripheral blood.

The CDR3 DNA reads as TGTGCCAGCAGCCTCAGGGGTCCTGAAGCTTTCTTT. This codes for CASSLRGPEAFF. This sequence joins TRBV5-6 and TRBJ1-1; possible D gene TRBD1, 6 bases. V gave up 4 bases and J gave up 6 bases, with 10 bases separating them. The CDR3 is made up of 12 amino acids. Germline lookup yields CDR1 SGHDT and CDR2 YYEEEE. The variable domain in full, with the rest retrieved from reference TRBV5-6 and TRBJ1-1, is DAGVTQSPTHLIKTRGQQVTLRCSPKSGHDTVSWYQQALGQGPQFIFQYYEEEERQRGNFPDRFSGHQFPNYSSELNVNALLLGDSALYLCASSLRGPEAFFGQGTRLTVV.